Following are 27 T cell receptor beta chains from one sample sequenced in a study of blood T cell repertoires in COVID-19. Clones were sequenced by immunoSEQ multiplex PCR, and TCRdb holds only the in-frame ones, with some missing. Counted here are about 72,000 clones, roughly 82% occurring once; the ten biggest clones make up under 7%. Sequenced input: peripheral blood. Source of these receptors: a man in his sixties with acute or convalescent COVID-19.

The CDR3: CASRPSTGATTEAFF. CDR3 DNA sequence: TGTGCCAGCAGACCAAGTACAGGGGCGACCACTGAAGCTTTCTTT. This sequence joins TRBV5-5 and TRBJ1-1, with TRBD1 matching 7 bases. V lost 5 bases and J lost 4; bases outside the gene matches: 11. Germline CDR1 SGHKS, CDR2 YYEKEE (reference sequence). CDR3 length: 15 residues.

This clone appeared a few times. The chain employs TRBV2 and TRBJ1-6, with D possibly being TRBD1 (5 bases). Germline V gives CDR1 SNHLY, CDR2 FYNNEI. The CDR3 runs to 14 residues. Trimming left V 3 bases short and J 8 bases short, with 11 bases between. For the CDR3, the DNA is TGTGCCAGCAGTGACGAGCCGACAGATTCACCCCTCCACTTT. Its protein product is CASSDEPTDSPLHF.

The chain links TRBV11-2 to TRBJ2-3, with D unresolved. The CDR3 runs to 13 residues. Trimming cost V 4 bases and J 5 bases, with 10 bases left between them. The V gene's germline CDR1 is SGHAT and CDR2 FQNNGV. For the CDR3, the DNA is TGTGCCAGCAGCTCCTTACTGATAGATACGCAGTATTTT. This sequence encodes CASSSLLIDTQYF.

This clone appeared once. This sequence joins TRBV5-6 and TRBJ2-7; D is perhaps TRBD1 (6 bases). The V end was cut by 0 bases, the J end by 1 base, with 11 bases between. Germline CDR1 is SGHDT and CDR2 is YYEEEE. The CDR3 is 15 amino acids. CDR3 DNA sequence: TGTGCCAGCAGCTTGGTACCAGGGGAGTCCTACGAGCAGTACTTC. Its protein product is CASSLVPGESYEQYF.

This rearrangement joins TRBV27 to TRBJ2-1; 9 nucleotides align to TRBD2. The CDR3 covers 16 residues. The germline V gene has CDR1 MNHEY and CDR2 SMNVEV (reference sequence). The ends lost 7 bases at V and 3 bases at J; junction bases unmatched: 10. The CDR3 DNA is TGTGCCAGCAACCCCGGAGCGGGGGGTAACTACAATGAGCAGTTCTTC. Protein product: CASNPGAGGNYNEQFF.

This chain links TRBV14 with TRBJ2-5; no reliable D call. V lost 4 bases and J lost 3, with 9 bases in between. The CDR3 spans 13 residues. CDR1 and CDR2 from the germline V gene are SGHDN and FVKESK. CDR3 nucleotides: TGTGCCAGCAGCCGAAGTACAGAAGAGACCCAGTACTTC. Protein product: CASSRSTEETQYF.

V gene TRBV5-8 combines with J gene TRBJ2-5; the match to TRBD2 covers 13 bases. The CDR3 runs 17 residues. Looked up from germline, CDR1 is SGHTS and CDR2 is YDEGEE. V was clipped by 1 base and J by 5 bases; unmatched bases: 8. This chain's CDR3 is CASSLSTSGGLTETQYF. CDR3 nucleotides: TGTGCCAGCAGCTTGTCGACTAGCGGGGGGCTTACGGAGACCCAGTACTTC.

The chain employs TRBV6-2 or TRBV6-3 and TRBJ2-7; no reliable D call. CDR3 size: 14 residues. Germline V gene data show CDR1 as MNHEY and CDR2 as SVGEGT. V was shortened by 0 bases and J by 2 bases, with 8 bases between the two germline ends. The CDR3 nucleotides read TGTGCCAGCAGTTACTCGTACAGTCCCTACGAGCAGTACGTC. Its translation: CASSYSYSPYEQYV.

J is TRBJ2-6 and V is TRBV23-1; TRBD2 is a possible D gene (5 bases). TRBV23-1 belongs to the ORF category, with a function that is uncertain. Trimming left V 7 bases short and J 0 bases short, with 16 bases between. The CDR3 runs to 17 residues. CDR3 sequence: CASITGKKSSGANVLTF. In DNA, the CDR3 is TGCGCCAGCATAACCGGGAAGAAGAGCTCTGGGGCCAACGTCCTGACTTTC.

This sequence joins TRBV5-1 and TRBJ1-2; D not certain. The V and J ends lost 3 bases and 6 bases respectively, with 12 bases between them. Germline CDR1 is SGHRS and CDR2 is YFSETQ. The CDR3 has 13 amino acids. CDR3 loop: CASSSPPRDGYTF. DNA for the CDR3: TGCGCCAGCAGCTCCCCCCCTCGTGATGGCTACACCTTC.

This chain uses TRBV20-1 with TRBJ2-7, with 9 bases lining up with TRBD2. CDR1 is DFQATT, CDR2 SNEGSKA, per germline (reference sequence). This CDR3 has 15 amino acids. Trimming cost V 3 bases and J 3 bases; bases outside gene matches: 9. The CDR3 sequence is CSASHRRGGLYEQYF. The CDR3 DNA reads TGCAGTGCTAGTCACAGGCGGGGGGGCCTCTACGAGCAGTACTTC.

V is TRBV19 and J is TRBJ2-4; TRBD2 aligns across 8 bases. The V segment lost 7 bases and the J segment 1 base; nucleotides outside the gene matches: 9. CDR1 and CDR2 (germline): LNHDA, SQIVND (reference sequence). This CDR3 spans 16 amino acids. CDR3 loop: CASTSGGATAKNIQYF. In DNA form, the CDR3 reads TGTGCCAGTACCTCGGGGGGGGCGACGGCCAAAAACATTCAGTACTTC.

The chain has TRBV19 and TRBJ2-1, with D unresolved. V dropped 1 base and J dropped 6 bases, with 7 bases sitting between them. The CDR3 runs 13 residues. Germline lookup yields CDR1 LNHDA and CDR2 SQIVND (reference sequence). The CDR3 reads CASSIGPGNEQFF. The DNA of the CDR3 is TGTGCCAGTAGTATAGGCCCCGGCAATGAGCAGTTCTTC.

This clone has only a few counts. The rearrangement links TRBV5-4 to TRBJ2-2; D may be TRBD1 (5 bases). CDR1 and CDR2 from the germline V gene are SGHNT and YYREEE (reference sequence). V lost 4 bases, J lost 6 bases, and 10 bases lay in between. The CDR3 runs 13 residues. Here the CDR3 reads CASSGQGSGELFF. The CDR3 DNA is TGTGCCAGCAGCGGCCAGGGTTCCGGGGAGCTGTTTTTT.

This chain joins TRBV5-6 and TRBJ2-5; the D gene is possibly TRBD1 (6 bases). Germline-derived CDR1 and CDR2 are SGHDT and YYEEEE. The CDR3 is 16 residues long. The V and J ends lost 1 base and 2 bases respectively, with 15 bases between them. CDR3 coding DNA: TGTGCCAGCAGCTTGACCCTAACAGGGAGTCAAGAGACCCAGTACTTC. Translated, it gives CASSLTLTGSQETQYF.

V and J are TRBV5-4 and TRBJ2-5, with a possible D match to TRBD2 (5 bases). This CDR3 has 14 amino acids. Germline-derived CDR1 and CDR2 are SGHNT and YYREEE (reference sequence). V was cut by 4 bases and J by 2 bases, with 12 bases left in between. CDR3 residues: CASSAPGLQETQYF. The CDR3 nucleotides read TGTGCCAGCAGCGCCCCGGGATTACAAGAGACCCAGTACTTC.

This clone was seen only a few times. The rearrangement links TRBV5-5 to TRBJ1-1, with D unclear. The CDR3 is 14 amino acids. From germline, CDR1 is SGHKS and CDR2 YYEKEE (reference sequence). Between the trimmed V and J ends, which lost 2 bases and 1 base, there was a span of 9 bases. CDR3 DNA: TGTGCCAGCAGCTTCGGCGGAGGGAACACTGAAGCTTTCTTT. Encoded protein: CASSFGGGNTEAFF.

This chain links TRBV3-1 (or the pseudogene TRBV3-2) with TRBJ2-7, with TRBD1 matching 8 bases. CDR3 length equals 14 residues. CDR1 and CDR2 from the germline V gene are LGHDT and YNNKEL (reference sequence). The J segment lost 5 bases and the V segment lost 3 bases, leaving 6 bases of the junction unmatched. The CDR3 spells CASSQTGDQNEQYF. The CDR3 bases are TGTGCCAGCAGCCAGACAGGGGATCAGAACGAGCAGTACTTC.

The chain has TRBV5-4 and TRBJ2-2, with a tentative D call TRBD1 (5 bases). The CDR3 is made up of 16 amino acids. Trimming shortened V by 4 bases and J by 1 base, and 14 bases separated the two germline ends. Per germline, CDR1 SGHNT and CDR2 YYREEE (reference sequence). In DNA form, the CDR3 reads TGTGCCAGCAGCGCTGGCCGAGACAGGAACACCGGGGAGCTGTTTTTT. It translates to CASSAGRDRNTGELFF. The full variable domain, rest sourced from reference TRBV5-4 and TRBJ2-2, is ETGVTQSPTHLIKTRGQQVTLRCSSQSGHNTVSWYQQALGQGPQFIFQYYREEENGRGNFPPRFSGLQFPNYSSELNVNALELDDSALYLCASSAGRDRNTGELFFGEGSRLTVL.

The gene calls are TRBV4-3 and TRBJ2-2, with 7 bases lining up with TRBD2. Germline V lookup: CDR1 LGHNA, CDR2 YSLEER. With 1 base clipped from V and 1 base from J, the junction kept 3 bases outside the gene matches. The CDR3 spans 16 residues. The CDR3 DNA is TGCGCCAGCAGCCAAGCACCGGGGGGGAACACCGGGGAGCTGTTTTTT. This gives the protein CASSQAPGGNTGELFF.

V and J are TRBV5-4 and TRBJ1-6, with 7 bases that match TRBD1. The CDR3 covers 14 residues. With V trimmed by 0 bases and J by 11 bases, 5 bases remained unmatched. Looked up from germline, CDR1 is SGHNT and CDR2 is YYREEE (reference sequence). The CDR3 loop reads CASSLAGGSPPLHF. The CDR3 DNA reads as TGTGCCAGCAGCTTGGCAGGGGGAAGCCCACCCCTCCACTTT.

The rearrangement joins TRBV29-1 to TRBJ1-1; 7 bases line up with TRBD1. There are 17 residues in the CDR3. CDR1 and CDR2 from the germline V gene are SQVTM and ANQGSEA. After removal of 4 bases from V and 4 bases from J, the junction contained 18 bases not matched to a gene. The CDR3 coding sequence is TGCAGCGTTGCCAAACTATTTCAACAGGGGTGGATCACTGAAGCTTTCTTT. Protein: CSVAKLFQQGWITEAFF.

The rearrangement links TRBV30 to TRBJ1-6; 8 nucleotides match TRBD1. The CDR3 runs to 14 residues. V gave up 3 bases and J gave up 10 bases; unmatched junction bases: 8. Germline CDR1 is GTSNPN and CDR2 is SVGIG (reference sequence). The CDR3 loop is CAWRDRGEGSPLHF. Written as DNA, the CDR3 is TGTGCCTGGAGAGACAGGGGTGAAGGGTCACCCCTCCACTTT.

This clone turned up a few times. CDR3 amino acids: CASSYEGTGPSYEQYF. For the CDR3, the DNA is TGTGCCAGCAGTTACGAAGGGACAGGGCCTTCCTACGAGCAGTACTTC. This chain links TRBV6-2 or TRBV6-3 with TRBJ2-7; 9 bases line up with TRBD1. The CDR3 has 16 amino acids. Losses at the gene ends were 2 bases for V and 1 base for J; bases not matched to a gene: 6. Germline assignment: CDR1 MNHEY and CDR2 SVGEGT.

The V and J genes are TRBV7-2 and TRBJ1-6, with D maybe TRBD1 (5 bases). Germline V gene sequence: CDR1 SGHTA, CDR2 FQGNSA. This CDR3 contains 15 residues. V lost 5 bases, J lost 8 bases, and 16 bases lay in between. The CDR3 reads CASSVSRAPDSPLHF. In DNA, the CDR3 is TGTGCCAGCAGCGTTTCCAGGGCGCCCGATTCACCCCTCCACTTT. Full variable domain (missing parts from reference TRBV7-2 and TRBJ1-6): GAGVSQSPSNKVTEKGKDVELRCDPISGHTALYWYRQSLGQGLEFLIYFQGNSAPDKSGLPSDRFSAERTGGSVSTLTIQRTQQEDSAVYLCASSVSRAPDSPLHFGNGTRLTVT.

This clone showed up just once. The rearrangement joins TRBV5-6 to TRBJ2-1; TRBD1 agrees at 7 bases. The CDR3 runs 13 residues. Germline lookup yields CDR1 SGHDT and CDR2 YYEEEE. The trim removed 4 bases at V and 8 bases at J, leaving 6 bases unmatched. This CDR3 reads CASSRDRVDEQFF. The CDR3 coding sequence is TGTGCCAGCAGCCGAGACAGGGTCGATGAGCAGTTCTTC.

This clone occurred once. The chain uses TRBV6-5 and TRBJ1-2, with D maybe TRBD1 (5 bases). V was pared by 0 bases and J by 4 bases, with 9 bases between. Germline CDR1 MNHEY, CDR2 SVGAGI. The CDR3 is 14 residues long. CDR3 DNA: TGTGCCAGCAGTTACTCGGGGGGAGGCTATGGCTACACCTTC. As protein: CASSYSGGGYGYTF.